This record covers a single T cell receptor (beta chain). Its specificity is unknown. These data are taken from a study of cytomegalovirus exposure and HLA in healthy donors. Researchers ran the PCR with 60 Vbeta and 13 Jbeta primers. Profiling relied on immunoSEQ multiplex PCR, and the TCRdb table lists in-frame clones only, not all of them. The table has over 200,000 clones, roughly 84% seen once; the top ten hold about 1.2%. Study findings and constraints: Other equally common chains were less clonally expanded than HLA-associated TCR beta chains, a later analysis showed. In a later analysis, donors in an Asian-associated ancestry cluster reportedly had fewer N-insertions in productive TCRs than the cohort mean. Serostatus for CMV was the only available immune exposure information.

CDR1 is SGHAT, CDR2 FQNNGV, per germline. Losses at the gene ends were 5 bases for V and 8 bases for J; bases not matched to a gene: 10. The CDR3 loop spans 14 amino acids. V and J are TRBV11-2 and TRBJ1-2, with 8 bases identical to TRBD1. Sequenced input: PBMCs. The TCR comes from a human donor in good health. The DNA of the CDR3 is TGTGCCAGCAGCCCAGGACAGGGTGAGGGAGGCTACACCTTC. This encodes CASSPGQGEGGYTF.